This entry lists 18 T cell receptor beta chains sequenced from one sample in a study of shared clonotypes between healthy human individuals. Sequenced by immunoSEQ multiplex PCR; TCRdb stores in-frame clones only, minus some. This sample has 1,400,000 or so clones, with approximately 98.5% found just once. Sequenced: naive CD4+ T cells sorted from blood. Subset: CD45RA+ positively selected. Every receptor here comes from a man aged 25 to 40 in good health.

About this clone: In the same sample, other DNA sequences code for this CDR3. This rearrangement joins TRBV5-1 to TRBJ2-7, with 12 bases fitting TRBD2. The germline gives CDR1 SGHRS, CDR2 YFSETQ. V shed 4 bases, J shed 4 bases, and the junction held 3 bases outside the gene matches. This CDR3 comprises 14 residues. The CDR3 coding sequence is TGCGCCAGCAGCCTACTAGCGGGAGGTTACGAGCAGTACTTC. Translation gives CASSLLAGGYEQYF. Filled out from reference TRBV5-1 and TRBJ2-7, the complete variable domain reads KAGVTQTPRYLIKTRGQQVTLSCSPISGHRSVSWYQQTPGQGLQFLFEYFSETQRNKGNFPGRFSGRQFSNSRSEMNVSTLELGDSALYLCASSLLAGGYEQYFGPGTRLTVT.

The CDR3 sequence: CASSLGAGSPTDTQYF. The CDR3 DNA reads TGCGCCAGCAGCTTGGGGGCAGGGTCCCCCACAGATACGCAGTATTTT. The chain is built from TRBV5-1 and TRBJ2-3; perhaps TRBD1 as D (5 bases). Trimming cost V 0 bases and J 2 bases, with 13 bases left between them. Germline V CDR1 and CDR2: SGHRS, YFSETQ. This CDR3 contains 16 residues.

This clone was seen a single time. The chain is built from TRBV6-5 and TRBJ1-2; no clear D. CDR3 length equals 13 residues. The ends were cut back, 0 bases at V and 9 bases at J, with 11 bases in the middle. Germline V lookup: CDR1 MNHEY, CDR2 SVGAGI. CDR3 sequence: CASSYSILGRYTF. The CDR3 DNA sequence: TGTGCCAGCAGTTACTCGATACTCGGTCGCTACACCTTC.

The chain has TRBV5-1 and TRBJ1-1; D remains ambiguous. The germline V gene has CDR1 SGHRS and CDR2 YFSETQ. The CDR3 length is 15 residues. V was pared by 4 bases and J by 0 bases, with 13 bases between. The CDR3 loop reads CASSGDTTLNTEAFF. In DNA, the CDR3 is TGCGCCAGCAGCGGAGACACAACCCTGAACACTGAAGCTTTCTTT.

This clone showed up just once. The chain is built from TRBV28 and TRBJ2-1, with unresolved D. Germline V gene sequence: CDR1 MDHEN, CDR2 SYDVKM. The V and J ends lost 7 bases and 2 bases respectively, with 15 bases between them. The CDR3 spans 15 residues. This chain's CDR3 is CASTQKRFPYNEQFF. The CDR3 nucleotides are TGTGCCAGCACCCAGAAGCGCTTCCCCTACAATGAGCAGTTCTTC.

J is TRBJ2-7 and V is TRBV5-1; 12 bases line up with TRBD1. The CDR3 extends over 16 amino acids. Germline lookup yields CDR1 SGHRS and CDR2 YFSETQ. Unmatched junction bases numbered 11, after V lost 4 bases and J lost 6 bases. CDR3 sequence (DNA): TGCGCCAGCAGCCCGGGGACAGGGGGCGGAGGGGGCGAGCAGTACTTC. Its translation: CASSPGTGGGGGEQYF. The full variable domain, with the rest looked up from reference TRBV5-1 and TRBJ2-7, is KAGVTQTPRYLIKTRGQQVTLSCSPISGHRSVSWYQQTPGQGLQFLFEYFSETQRNKGNFPGRFSGRQFSNSRSEMNVSTLELGDSALYLCASSPGTGGGGGEQYFGPGTRLTVT.

The chain is built from TRBV9 and TRBJ2-2; D unresolved. The CDR3 is made up of 17 amino acids. V lost 0 bases, J lost 1 base, and 13 bases lay in between. Germline CDR1 and CDR2: SGDLS and YYNGEE. DNA of the CDR3: TGTGCCAGCAGCGTAGTGGTAGGAGCCTTGAACACCGGGGAGCTGTTTTTT. Residues: CASSVVVGALNTGELFF. The full variable domain, completed using reference TRBV9 and TRBJ2-2, is DSGVTQTPKHLITATGQRVTLRCSPRSGDLSVYWYQQSLDQGLQFLIQYYNGEERAKGNILERFSAQQFPDLHSELNLSSLELGDSALYFCASSVVVGALNTGELFFGEGSRLTVL.

The chain links TRBV11-2 to TRBJ2-2; D ambiguous. The CDR3 is made up of 15 amino acids. Looked up from germline, CDR1 is SGHAT and CDR2 is FQNNGV. The V gene lost 6 bases and the J gene lost 4 bases, with 15 bases spanning the gap. For the CDR3, the DNA is TGTGCCAGCAGGTTTGATATTCTTAGCACCGGGGAGCTGTTTTTT. Translation: CASRFDILSTGELFF.

J is TRBJ2-1 and V is TRBV28, with D perhaps given as TRBD1 or TRBD2 (5 bases each). V shed 4 bases and J shed 4 bases, with 14 bases lying between them. The germline CDR1 and CDR2 sequences are MDHEN and SYDVKM. This CDR3 has 15 amino acids. This chain's CDR3 is CASSSPGRIYNEQFF. The CDR3, as DNA: TGTGCCAGCAGTTCCCCGGGACGGATATACAATGAGCAGTTCTTC. Full variable domain (missing parts from reference TRBV28 and TRBJ2-1): DVKVTQSSRYLVKRTGEKVFLECVQDMDHENMFWYRQDPGLGLRLIYFSYDVKMKEKGDIPEGYSVSREKKERFSLILESASTNQTSMYLCASSSPGRIYNEQFFGPGTRLTVL.

The V gene is TRBV5-1, the J gene TRBJ1-1; D gene unclear. The V gene lost 4 bases and the J gene lost 2 bases, with 9 bases spanning the gap. The CDR3 loop spans 13 amino acids. The germline V gene has CDR1 SGHRS and CDR2 YFSETQ. The CDR3 DNA follows: TGCGCCAGCAGCCGGGAGTTTAACACTGAAGCTTTCTTT. It yields the protein CASSREFNTEAFF.

The gene calls are TRBV18 and TRBJ2-2; D unresolved. The germline V and J ends were trimmed by 4 bases and 8 bases, with 14 bases remaining between them. CDR3 length equals 14 residues. Germline CDR1 is KGHSH and CDR2 is LQKENI. CDR3 sequence: CASSQRALLGELFF. For the CDR3, the DNA is TGTGCCAGCTCACAAAGGGCCCTTTTGGGGGAGCTGTTTTTT.

This chain joins TRBV7-9 and TRBJ1-2; D is uncertain. Germline V gene lookup returns CDR1 SEHNR and CDR2 FQNEAQ (reference sequence). CDR3 length equals 18 residues. Trimming pared 1 base from V and 0 bases from J, leaving 18 bases between. CDR3 nucleotides: TGTGCCAGCAGCTTAGGTCTGGGAGGCTTCCGAGCTAACTATGGCTACACCTTC. It encodes CASSLGLGGFRANYGYTF.

The chain links TRBV2 to TRBJ1-2; D is perhaps TRBD1 (5 bases). The V and J ends lost 4 bases and 4 bases respectively, with 7 bases between them. CDR3 size: 12 residues. CDR1 and CDR2 (germline): SNHLY, FYNNEI. The CDR3 spells CASSGQTYGYTF. The CDR3 DNA follows: TGTGCCAGCAGTGGACAGACCTATGGCTACACCTTC.

Written as DNA, the CDR3 is TGTGCCATCAGAAGGGGCGGCACCCTAGCGGGATCCACAGATACGCAGTATTTT. It translates to CAIRRGGTLAGSTDTQYF. The chain uses TRBV10-3 and TRBJ2-3; TRBD2 agrees at 9 bases. Per germline, CDR1 ENHRY and CDR2 SYGVKD. The CDR3 contains 18 residues. With 6 bases clipped from V and 2 bases from J, the junction kept 15 bases outside the gene matches.

The chain combines TRBV28 with TRBJ2-3; 7 bases are shared with TRBD2. This CDR3 has 16 residues. Germline values: CDR1 MDHEN, CDR2 SYDVKM. V trimming: 5 bases; J trimming: 3 bases; junction bases outside the gene matches: 11. CDR3 in DNA: TGTGCCAGCAGTAGTTGGGGGGGAGGGCCTACAGATACGCAGTATTTT. Amino acids: CASSSWGGGPTDTQYF.

This sequence joins TRBV5-1 and TRBJ2-3; 14 bases line up with TRBD2. V was pared by 6 bases and J by 3 bases, with 6 bases of the junction left unmatched. The CDR3 runs 16 residues. Germline CDR1 and CDR2: SGHRS and YFSETQ. CDR3 in amino acids: CASTAGTSGRTDTQYF. CDR3 nucleotides: TGCGCCAGCACAGCCGGGACTAGCGGGAGAACAGATACGCAGTATTTT.

The chain links TRBV29-1 to TRBJ2-5; D unclear. Trimming stripped 7 bases from V and 2 bases from J, with 8 bases between. CDR3 length: 11 amino acids. Germline V gene sequence: CDR1 SQVTM, CDR2 ANQGSEA. The CDR3 sequence is CSADLQETQYF. DNA for the CDR3: TGCAGCGCAGATTTACAAGAGACCCAGTACTTC.

V is TRBV7-2 and J is TRBJ1-1; 9 bases fit TRBD1. Germline assignment: CDR1 SGHTA and CDR2 FQGNSA. The CDR3 length is 19 residues. The V segment lost 4 bases and the J segment 4 bases; nucleotides outside the gene matches: 19. In nucleotides, the CDR3 is TGTGCCAGCAGCTCCGGGAGGGGACAGGGAAGCAGTAGGAGCACTGAAGCTTTCTTT. Translation gives CASSSGRGQGSSRSTEAFF.